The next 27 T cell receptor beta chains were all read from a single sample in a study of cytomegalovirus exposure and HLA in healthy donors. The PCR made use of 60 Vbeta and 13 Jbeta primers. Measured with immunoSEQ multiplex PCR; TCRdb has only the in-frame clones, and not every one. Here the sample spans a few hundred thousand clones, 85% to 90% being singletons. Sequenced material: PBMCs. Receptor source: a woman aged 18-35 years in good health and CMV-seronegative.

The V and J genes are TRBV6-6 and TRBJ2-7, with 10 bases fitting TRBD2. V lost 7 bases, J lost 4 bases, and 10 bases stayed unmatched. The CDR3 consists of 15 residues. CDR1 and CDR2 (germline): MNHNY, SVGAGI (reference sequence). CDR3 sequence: CASKKLRAGGYEQYF. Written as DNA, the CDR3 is TGTGCCAGCAAAAAGTTAAGAGCGGGGGGGTACGAGCAGTACTTC.

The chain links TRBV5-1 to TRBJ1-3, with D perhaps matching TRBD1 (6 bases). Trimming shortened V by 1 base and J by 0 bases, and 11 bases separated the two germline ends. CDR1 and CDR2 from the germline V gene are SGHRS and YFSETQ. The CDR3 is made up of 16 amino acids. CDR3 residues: CASSLMSGDSGNTIYF. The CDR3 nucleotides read TGCGCCAGCAGCTTGATGTCAGGGGACTCTGGAAACACCATATATTTT.

The CDR3 coding sequence is TGTGCCAGCAGTGAACAGGGAGGCACTGAAGCTTTCTTT. Translation: CASSEQGGTEAFF. The V gene is TRBV2, the J gene TRBJ1-1; D perhaps matches TRBD1 (5 bases). V was shortened by 2 bases and J by 4 bases, with 8 bases between the two germline ends. The CDR3 loop spans 13 amino acids. Germline CDR1 and CDR2: SNHLY and FYNNEI.

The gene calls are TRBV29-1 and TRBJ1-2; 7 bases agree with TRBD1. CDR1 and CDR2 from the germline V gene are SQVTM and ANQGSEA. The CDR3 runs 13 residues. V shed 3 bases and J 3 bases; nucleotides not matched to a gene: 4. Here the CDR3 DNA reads TGCAGCGTTGATGGGGGGACAGACTATGGCTACACCTTC. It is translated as CSVDGGTDYGYTF.

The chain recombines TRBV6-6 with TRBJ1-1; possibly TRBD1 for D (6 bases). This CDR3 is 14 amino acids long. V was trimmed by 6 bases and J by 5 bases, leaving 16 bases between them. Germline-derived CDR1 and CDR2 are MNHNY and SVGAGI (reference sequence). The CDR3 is CASSGTGKRTEAFF. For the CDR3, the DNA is TGTGCCAGCAGCGGAACAGGGAAGAGGACTGAAGCTTTCTTT.

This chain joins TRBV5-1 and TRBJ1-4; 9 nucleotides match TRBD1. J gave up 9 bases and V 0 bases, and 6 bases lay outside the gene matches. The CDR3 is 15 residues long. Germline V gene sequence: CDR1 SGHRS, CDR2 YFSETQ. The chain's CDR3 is CASSLAGQGPQKLFF. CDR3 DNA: TGCGCCAGCAGCTTGGCTGGACAGGGGCCTCAAAAACTGTTTTTT.

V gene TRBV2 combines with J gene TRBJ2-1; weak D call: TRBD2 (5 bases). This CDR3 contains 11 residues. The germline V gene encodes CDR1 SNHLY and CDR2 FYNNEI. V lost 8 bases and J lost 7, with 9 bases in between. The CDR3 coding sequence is TGTGCCAGCTCTCCGGGGAATGAGCAGTTCTTC. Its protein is CASSPGNEQFF.

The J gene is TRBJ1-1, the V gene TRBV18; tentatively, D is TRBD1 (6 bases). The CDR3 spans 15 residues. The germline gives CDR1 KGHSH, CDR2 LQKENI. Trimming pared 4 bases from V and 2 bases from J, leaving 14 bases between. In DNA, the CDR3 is TGTGCCAGCTCACTCGGGGGGGGCCTAAACACTGAAGCTTTCTTT. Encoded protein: CASSLGGGLNTEAFF.

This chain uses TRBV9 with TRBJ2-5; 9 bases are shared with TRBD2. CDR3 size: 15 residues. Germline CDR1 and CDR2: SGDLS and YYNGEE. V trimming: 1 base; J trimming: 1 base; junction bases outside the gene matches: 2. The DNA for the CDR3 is TGTGCCAGCAGCGTATCTAGCGGGGTCCAAGAGACCCAGTACTTC. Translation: CASSVSSGVQETQYF.

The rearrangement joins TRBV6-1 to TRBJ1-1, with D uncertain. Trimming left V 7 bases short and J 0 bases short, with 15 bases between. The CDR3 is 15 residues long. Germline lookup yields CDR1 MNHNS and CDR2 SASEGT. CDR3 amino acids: CASTSGHSLNTEAFF. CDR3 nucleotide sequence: TGTGCCAGCACCTCAGGTCACTCCCTGAACACTGAAGCTTTCTTT.

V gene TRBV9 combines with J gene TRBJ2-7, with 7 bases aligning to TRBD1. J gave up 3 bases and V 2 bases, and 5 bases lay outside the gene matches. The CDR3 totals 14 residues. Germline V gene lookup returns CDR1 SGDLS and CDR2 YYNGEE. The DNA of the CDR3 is TGTGCCAGCAGCGTCGCCGCAGGGGGCTACGAGCAGTACTTC. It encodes CASSVAAGGYEQYF.

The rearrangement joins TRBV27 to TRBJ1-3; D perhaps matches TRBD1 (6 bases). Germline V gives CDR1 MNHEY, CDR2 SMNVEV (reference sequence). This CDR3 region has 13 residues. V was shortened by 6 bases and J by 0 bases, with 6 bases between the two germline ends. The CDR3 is CASRDSSGNTIYF. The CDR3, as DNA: TGTGCCAGCAGGGACAGCTCTGGAAACACCATATATTTT.

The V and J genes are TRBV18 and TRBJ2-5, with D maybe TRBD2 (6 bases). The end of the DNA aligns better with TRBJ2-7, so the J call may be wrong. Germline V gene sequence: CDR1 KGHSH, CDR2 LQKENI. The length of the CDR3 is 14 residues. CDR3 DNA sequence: TGTGCCAGCTCGGCCGGGGCGGGGTTCTACGAGCAGTACTTC. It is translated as CASSAGAGFYEQYF.

The CDR3 DNA is TGTGCCAGCTCAGCCGGGACAGGGGGGTCCAAAGGTGAAAAACTGTTTTTT. This codes for CASSAGTGGSKGEKLFF. J is TRBJ1-4 and V is TRBV5-6; 11 bases are a match to TRBD1. V lost 7 bases to trimming and J lost 7 bases; unmatched junction nucleotides: 15. The CDR3 covers 17 residues. Germline CDR1 SGHDT, CDR2 YYEEEE.

CDR3 coding DNA: TGCGCCAGCAGTGAATCCCCCCATGGGCAGGGAAACTATGGCTACACCTTC. Its translation is CASSESPHGQGNYGYTF. This rearrangement joins TRBV10-1 to TRBJ1-2, with D possibly being TRBD1 (5 bases). The CDR3 loop spans 17 amino acids. CDR1 WNHNN and CDR2 SYGVQD come from the germline V gene (reference sequence). The ends were cut back, 3 bases at V and 2 bases at J, with 19 bases in the middle.

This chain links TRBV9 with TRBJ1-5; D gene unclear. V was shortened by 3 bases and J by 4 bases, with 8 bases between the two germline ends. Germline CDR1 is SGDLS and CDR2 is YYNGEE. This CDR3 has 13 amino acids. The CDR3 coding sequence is TGTGCCAGCAGCGCAAACATGAATCAGCCCCAGCATTTT. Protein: CASSANMNQPQHF.

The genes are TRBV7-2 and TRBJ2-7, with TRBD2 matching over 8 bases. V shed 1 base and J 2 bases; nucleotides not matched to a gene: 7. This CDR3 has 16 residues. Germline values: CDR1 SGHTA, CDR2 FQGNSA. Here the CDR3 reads CASSLDGAGAPYEQYF. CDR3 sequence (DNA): TGTGCCAGCAGCTTAGATGGAGCGGGGGCCCCCTACGAGCAGTACTTC.

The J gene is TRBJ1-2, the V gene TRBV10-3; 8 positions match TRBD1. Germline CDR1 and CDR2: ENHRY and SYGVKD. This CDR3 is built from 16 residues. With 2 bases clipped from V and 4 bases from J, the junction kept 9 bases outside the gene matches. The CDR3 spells CAISEIPTGGSYGYTF. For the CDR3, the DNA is TGTGCCATCAGTGAGATACCAACAGGGGGATCCTATGGCTACACCTTC.

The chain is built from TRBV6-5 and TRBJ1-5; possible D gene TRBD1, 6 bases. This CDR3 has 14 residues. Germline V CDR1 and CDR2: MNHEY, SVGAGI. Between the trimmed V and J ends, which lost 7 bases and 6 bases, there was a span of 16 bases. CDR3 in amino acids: CASKRSGEGQPQHF. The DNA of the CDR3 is TGTGCCAGCAAGCGTTCAGGGGAGGGTCAGCCCCAGCATTTT.

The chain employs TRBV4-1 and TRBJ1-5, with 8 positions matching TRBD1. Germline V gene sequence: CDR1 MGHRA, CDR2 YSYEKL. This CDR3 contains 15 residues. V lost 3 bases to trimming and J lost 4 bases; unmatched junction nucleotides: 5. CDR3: CASSQMGQVNQPQHF. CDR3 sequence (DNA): TGCGCCAGCAGCCAGATGGGACAGGTTAATCAGCCCCAGCATTTT.

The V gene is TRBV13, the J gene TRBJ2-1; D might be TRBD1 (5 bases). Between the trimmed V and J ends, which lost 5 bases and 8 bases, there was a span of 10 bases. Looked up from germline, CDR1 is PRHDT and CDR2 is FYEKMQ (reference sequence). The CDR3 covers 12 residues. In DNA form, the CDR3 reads TGTGCCAGCAGCAGGGGCCGGGATGAGCAGTTCTTC. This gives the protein CASSRGRDEQFF.

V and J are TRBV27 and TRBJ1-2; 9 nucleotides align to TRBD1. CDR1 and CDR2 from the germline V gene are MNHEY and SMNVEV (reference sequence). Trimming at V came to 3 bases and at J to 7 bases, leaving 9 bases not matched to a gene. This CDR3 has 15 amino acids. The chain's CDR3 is CASSFGTGGLGGYTF. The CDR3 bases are TGTGCCAGCAGTTTCGGCACAGGGGGCTTAGGTGGCTACACCTTC.

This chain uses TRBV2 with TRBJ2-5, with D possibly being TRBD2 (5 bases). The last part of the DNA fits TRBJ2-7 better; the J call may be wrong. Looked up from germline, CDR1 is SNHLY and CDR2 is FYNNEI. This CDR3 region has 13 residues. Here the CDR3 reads CASSGTGPYEQYF. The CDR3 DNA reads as TGTGCCAGCAGTGGGACTGGACCCTACGAGCAGTACTTC.

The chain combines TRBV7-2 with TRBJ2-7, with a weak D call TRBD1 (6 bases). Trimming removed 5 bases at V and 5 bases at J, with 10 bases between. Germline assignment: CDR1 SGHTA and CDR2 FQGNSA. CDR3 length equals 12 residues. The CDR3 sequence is CASSNSGDEQYF. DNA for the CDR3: TGTGCCAGCAGCAATTCAGGGGACGAGCAGTACTTC.

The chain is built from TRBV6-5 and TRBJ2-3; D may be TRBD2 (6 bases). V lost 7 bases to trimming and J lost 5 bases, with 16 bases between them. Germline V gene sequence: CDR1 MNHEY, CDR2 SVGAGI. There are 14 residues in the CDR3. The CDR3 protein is CASKWGWEVDTQYF. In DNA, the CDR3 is TGTGCCAGCAAATGGGGGTGGGAGGTAGATACGCAGTATTTT.

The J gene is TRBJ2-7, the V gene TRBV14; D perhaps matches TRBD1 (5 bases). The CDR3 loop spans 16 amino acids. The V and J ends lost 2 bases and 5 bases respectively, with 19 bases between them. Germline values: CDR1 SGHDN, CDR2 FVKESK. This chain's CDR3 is CASSQPGWGRFNEQYF. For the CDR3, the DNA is TGTGCCAGCAGCCAACCTGGTTGGGGCAGATTCAACGAGCAGTACTTC.

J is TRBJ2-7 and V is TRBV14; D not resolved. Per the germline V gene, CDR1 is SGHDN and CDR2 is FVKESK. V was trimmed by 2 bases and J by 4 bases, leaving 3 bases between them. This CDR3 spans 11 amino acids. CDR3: CASSQTYEQYF. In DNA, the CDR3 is TGTGCCAGCAGCCAAACTTACGAGCAGTACTTC.